This entry lists 5 T cell receptor beta chains sequenced from one sample in a study of cytomegalovirus exposure and HLA in healthy donors. Both 60 Vbeta primers and 13 Jbeta primers went into the PCR. The table came from immunoSEQ multiplex PCR; TCRdb's copy has only in-frame clones and leaves some out. The sample has 45,000 to 55,000 clones, around 80% seen once. The sample comprised PBMCs. These receptors all come from a man under 40 in good health and CMV-seropositive.

The chain has TRBV7-7 and TRBJ2-3, with D hard to call. The CDR3 covers 15 residues. Trimming left V 0 bases short and J 1 base short, with 8 bases between. The germline gives CDR1 SSHAT, CDR2 FNYEAQ (reference sequence). CDR3 coding DNA: TGTGCCAGCAGCTTAGCTCCGTCCGGCACAGATACGCAGTATTTT. Its protein product is CASSLAPSGTDTQYF.

This chain links TRBV9 with TRBJ2-1, with 11 bases matching TRBD2. The CDR3 is 16 residues long. Per germline, CDR1 SGDLS and CDR2 YYNGEE. Unmatched junction bases numbered 10, after V lost 3 bases and J lost 8 bases. The CDR3 is CASSGHSSGGGYEQFF. CDR3 bases: TGTGCCAGCAGCGGCCATAGTAGCGGGGGGGGTTATGAGCAGTTCTTC.

Details on this clone: The junction differs from germline at one of its ends, possibly a read error. This rearrangement joins TRBV7-9 to TRBJ2-1; TRBD2 matches at 7 bases. The CDR3 loop spans 15 amino acids. Germline V CDR1 and CDR2: SEHNR, FQNEAQ (reference sequence). CDR3 coding DNA: TGTTCCAGCAGCTTTCTGGCGGGGGCCTACAATGAGCAGTTCTTC. Protein product: CSSSFLAGAYNEQFF.

This chain links TRBV28 with TRBJ1-3; TRBD1 agrees at 7 bases. Unmatched junction bases numbered 12, after V lost 6 bases and J lost 1 base. The CDR3 contains 17 residues. Germline CDR1 reads MDHEN; CDR2 reads SYDVKM. CDR3 region: CASSPTGTDLSGNTIYF. CDR3 nucleotides: TGTGCCAGCAGCCCTACCGGGACAGACTTATCTGGAAACACCATATATTTT.

J is TRBJ1-1 and V is TRBV7-6; no clear D. Germline V gene data show CDR1 as SGHVS and CDR2 as FNYEAQ. The ends were cut back, 4 bases at V and 6 bases at J, with 12 bases in the middle. This CDR3 has 13 residues. As DNA, the CDR3 is TGTGCCAGCAGCTCCTTAGCCCAGTCTGAAGCTTTCTTT. It specifies CASSSLAQSEAFF.